This T cell receptor beta chain was documented in a study of blood T cell repertoires in COVID-19. As for the study in general: Samples came from the United States, Italy and Spain, spanning acute and convalescent COVID-19. T cells, B-cell-depleted T cells, or PBMCs provided the cDNA or gDNA that served as material.

CDR1 and CDR2 from the germline V gene are MNHNS and SASEGT. Trimming took 2 bases from V and 0 from J, leaving 13 bases between them. The CDR3 contains 16 residues. Authors' processing steps: Nucleated cell number was recorded as an estimate derived from reference gene primer amplification. This table comes from immunoSEQ multiplex PCR, and its TCRdb copy is limited to in-frame clones, with some not included. From that table come the V and J calls and clone size; the DNA was used to work out D and trimming. The data hold 300,000 or so clones, with around 88% observed a single time. This clonotype was obtained from a woman aged 30 to 39 who had recovered from COVID-19. Sequencing was done on a sample of peripheral blood. The chain is built from TRBV6-1 and TRBJ1-1, with D possibly matching TRBD1 (5 bases). CDR3 sequence reads: CASSELGTAMNTEAFF. In DNA, the CDR3 is TGTGCCAGCAGTGAATTGGGGACTGCTATGAACACTGAAGCTTTCTTT.